This T cell receptor (beta chain) was captured by sequencing in a study of STAT3 mutations in large granular lymphocyte leukemia. Study-wide results and caveats: In T-cell large granular lymphocyte leukemia, about half of patients showed multiple immunodominant subclonotypes.

Germline assignment: CDR1 LGHNT and CDR2 FRNRAP. V gave up 2 bases and J gave up 7 bases; unmatched junction bases: 7. There are 15 residues in the CDR3. This clone has only a few counts. Its antigen is not known. Produced via immunoSEQ multiplex PCR; TCRdb's table is partial and in-frame only. The sample lists roughly 11,000 clones, 75% to 80% occurring once. The gene calls are TRBV12-5 and TRBJ1-1; 10 bases line up with TRBD1. The sequence was collected from a man aged 55 to 70 with T-cell large granular lymphocyte leukemia. Some clones in this sample may be carry-over from other donors' samples. Sequenced: peripheral blood mononuclear cells. CDR3 sequence: CASGLRQGAWGEAFF. CDR3 sequence (DNA): TGTGCTAGTGGTTTGCGACAGGGGGCGTGGGGTGAAGCTTTCTTT.